This TCR beta chain was identified during a study of blood T cell repertoires in COVID-19. As for the study in general: Acute and convalescent COVID-19 specimens originated in the United States, Italy and Spain. Sample material is recorded as cDNA or gDNA derived from T cells, B-cell-depleted T cells, or PBMCs.

This clone was detected once. The CDR3 runs to 16 residues. Germline V gives CDR1 SGHNT, CDR2 YYREEE (reference sequence). V shed 4 bases and J 0 bases; nucleotides not matched to a gene: 6. In the source study's methods: Estimates of nucleated cell counts were drawn from the amplification of reference gene primers. Clones were read by immunoSEQ multiplex PCR, and TCRdb kept only the in-frame ones, dropping some. The V and J calls and clone size were taken over from that table, and D and trimming were inferred from the DNA. The table has some 190,000 clones, around 88% seen once. The chain links TRBV5-4 to TRBJ2-7; TRBD2 matches 11 bases. The sample comprised peripheral blood. The sequence came from a young man with active or convalescent COVID-19. The CDR3 DNA follows: TGTGCCAGCAGCGATCCCGGGACTAGCGGCTCCTACGAGCAGTACTTC. Translation gives CASSDPGTSGSYEQYF.